These T cell receptor beta chains were read from a single sample in a study of blood T cell repertoires in COVID-19. TCRdb keeps only in-frame clones here, not all; method: immunoSEQ multiplex PCR. Of approximately 97,000 clones in the sample, 90% were seen once. Sequencing was carried out using peripheral blood. These receptor sequences come from a man aged 60-69 years with acute or convalescent COVID-19. Each CDR3 is given with its conserved first and last residue. Fields, in order: V gene, CDR3 protein.

>TRBV5-4
CASSPPPPGHYNYGYTF
>TRBV7-9
CASSPRDSFISNQPQHF
>TRBV5-5
CASSLTVPANTGELFF
>TRBV18
CASSPRVNGELFF
>TRBV5-1
CASSLADGRGEQYF
>TRBV19
CASGSTGGVIAFF
>TRBV19
CASSKEPLPSTGEQYF
>TRBV19
CASSMRRGATNGYTF
>TRBV10-1
CASSESQGSGNTIYF
>TRBV15
CATSRDRDSSTDTQYF
>TRBV7-2
CASRPGQRNTEAFF
>TRBV5-1
CASSLSGGLGVTEAFF
>TRBV2
CASSPTDPGELFF
>TRBV4-1
CASSTSDSSYNEQFF
>TRBV5-6
CASSTSRRGRRGTEAFF
>TRBV12-5
CASGLVDRYGYTF
>TRBV28
CASSFGGGVSNEQFF
>TRBV9
CASSPGQGATSNQPQHF
>TRBV7-8
CASSPPAGGELFF
>TRBV4-1
CASRQGGGYTF
>TRBV25-1
CASSEYGRNTEAFF
>TRBV10-3
CATEGQANNSPLHF
>TRBV6-2/TRBV6-3
CASSPGTGSSPLHF
>TRBV19
CASSVDSNTEAFF
>TRBV30
CAWTLGGLETQYF
>TRBV10-3
CAISEQGQGYGYTF
>TRBV30
CAWKHTGGSGTGELFF
>TRBV6-5
CASKRVTGNTIYF
>TRBV7-2
CASSFGGAGNTEAFF
>TRBV10-3
CAISPTGNSGSPLHF
>TRBV3-1/TRBV3-2
CASSQESLAGNQETQYF
>TRBV19
CASSALQGYSYNEQFF
>TRBV5-5
CASSLRPRSGTGGNTEAFF
>TRBV4-1
CASSQKTGVGNQPQHF
>TRBV11-2
CASSLDTGNTEAFF
>TRBV6-5
CASSSGTGINSPLHF
>TRBV19
CASSGTGTGNMNTEAFF
>TRBV18
CASSPEEGAGNTIYF
>TRBV5-1
CASSLEGPWGEKLFF
>TRBV10-2
CASSEEGAATNEKLFF
>TRBV3-1/TRBV3-2
CASSQGSVNTEAFF
>TRBV6-5
CASRGPGSNQPQHF
>TRBV5-1
CASSLLGANFGNTEAFF
>TRBV7-9
CASSLPQRDSPLHF
>TRBV6-5
CASRGHFGNTIYF
>TRBV3-1/TRBV3-2
CASSQDPLAGGLETQYF
>TRBV29-1
CSVAGTDNSPLHF
>TRBV14
CASSQDPFGYTF
>TRBV19
CASSILGVGAEAFF
>TRBV11-1
CASSLDRDTDTQYF
>TRBV18
CASSPPVRGAEAFF
>TRBV7-2
CASTPQSQGGEKLFF
>TRBV6-1
CASSETGNYGYTF
>TRBV5-1
CASSPLLGGAGELFF
>TRBV10-1
CASSPGLSYGYTF
>TRBV5-6
CASSLRRMTEAFF